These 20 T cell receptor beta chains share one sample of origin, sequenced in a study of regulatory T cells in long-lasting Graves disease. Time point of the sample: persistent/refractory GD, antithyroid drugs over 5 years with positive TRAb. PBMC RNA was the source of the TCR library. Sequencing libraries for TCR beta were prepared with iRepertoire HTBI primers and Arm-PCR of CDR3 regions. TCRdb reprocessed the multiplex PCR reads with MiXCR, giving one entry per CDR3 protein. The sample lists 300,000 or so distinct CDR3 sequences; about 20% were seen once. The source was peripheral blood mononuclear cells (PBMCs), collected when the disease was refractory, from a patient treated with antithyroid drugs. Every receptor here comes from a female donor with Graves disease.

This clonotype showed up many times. The CDR3 sequence is CSVVYRNYGYTF. In DNA form, the CDR3 reads TGCAGCGTTGTGTACAGGAACTATGGCTACACCTTC. This rearrangement joins TRBV29-1 to TRBJ1-2, with D perhaps TRBD1 (5 bases). V lost 4 bases to trimming and J lost 2 bases, with 8 bases between them. CDR3 length: 12 amino acids. Per germline, CDR1 SQVTM and CDR2 ANQGSEA.

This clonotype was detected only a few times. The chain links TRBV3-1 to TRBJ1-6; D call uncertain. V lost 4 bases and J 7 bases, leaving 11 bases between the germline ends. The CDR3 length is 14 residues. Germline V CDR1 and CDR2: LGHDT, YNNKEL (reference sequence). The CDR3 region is CASSPGNLNSPLHF. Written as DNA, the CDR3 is TGTGCCAGCAGCCCGGGGAACCTAAATTCACCCCTCCACTTT.

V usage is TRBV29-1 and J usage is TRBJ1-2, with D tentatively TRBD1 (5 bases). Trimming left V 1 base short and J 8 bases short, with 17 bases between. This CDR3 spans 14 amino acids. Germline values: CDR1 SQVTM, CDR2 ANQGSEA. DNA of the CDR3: TGCAGCGTTGAAGGGCGGTGGCGGGGGGGGGGCTACACCTTC. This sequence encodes CSVEGRWRGGGYTF.

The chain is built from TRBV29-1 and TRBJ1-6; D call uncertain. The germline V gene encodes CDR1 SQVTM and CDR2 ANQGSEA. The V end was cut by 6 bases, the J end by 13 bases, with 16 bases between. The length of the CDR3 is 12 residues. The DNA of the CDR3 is TGCAGCGTGGGATACGGTGGTCGTCCCCTCCACTTT. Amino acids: CSVGYGGRPLHF.

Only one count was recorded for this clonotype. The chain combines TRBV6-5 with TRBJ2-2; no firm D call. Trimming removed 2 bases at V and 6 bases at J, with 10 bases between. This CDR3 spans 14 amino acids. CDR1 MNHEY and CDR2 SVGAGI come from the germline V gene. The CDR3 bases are TGTGCCAGCAGTTACCTGAACTCCGCCGGGGAGCTGTTTTTT. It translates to CASSYLNSAGELFF.

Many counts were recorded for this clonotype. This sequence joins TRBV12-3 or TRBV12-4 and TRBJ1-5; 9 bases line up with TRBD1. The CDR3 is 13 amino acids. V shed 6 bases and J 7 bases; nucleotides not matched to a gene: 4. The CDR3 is CASRGQGWQPQHF. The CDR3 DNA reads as TGTGCCAGCAGAGGACAGGGGTGGCAGCCCCAGCATTTT.

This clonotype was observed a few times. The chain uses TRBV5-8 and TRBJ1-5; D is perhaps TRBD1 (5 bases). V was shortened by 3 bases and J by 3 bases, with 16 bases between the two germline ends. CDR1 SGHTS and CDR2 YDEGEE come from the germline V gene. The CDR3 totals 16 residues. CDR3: CASSSWRGLANQPQHF. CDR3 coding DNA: TGTGCCAGCAGCTCCTGGAGGGGTCTCGCCAATCAGCCCCAGCATTTT.

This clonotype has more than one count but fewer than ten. Here the CDR3 reads CASREGGYGYTF. In DNA form, the CDR3 reads TGCGCCAGCAGGGAGGGTGGCTATGGCTACACCTTC. The chain uses TRBV5-1 and TRBJ1-2; D is unresolved. The CDR3 runs to 12 residues. V lost 5 bases, J lost 4 bases, and 9 bases lay in between. Germline CDR1 SGHRS, CDR2 YFSETQ. The full variable domain, in which reference TRBV5-1 and TRBJ1-2 provide the parts outside the CDR3, is KAGVTQTPRYLIKTRGQQVTLSCSPISGHRSVSWYQQTPGQGLQFLFEYFSETQRNKGNFPGRFSGRQFSNSRSEMNVSTLELGDSALYLCASREGGYGYTFGSGTRLTVV.

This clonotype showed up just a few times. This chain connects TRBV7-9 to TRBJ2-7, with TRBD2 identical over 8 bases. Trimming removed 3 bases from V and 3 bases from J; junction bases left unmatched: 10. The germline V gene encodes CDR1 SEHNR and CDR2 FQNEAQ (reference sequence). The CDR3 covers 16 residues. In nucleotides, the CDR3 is TGTGCCAGCAGCTTTGCCCCAAGCGGGAGTGTCTACGAGCAGTACTTC. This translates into CASSFAPSGSVYEQYF.

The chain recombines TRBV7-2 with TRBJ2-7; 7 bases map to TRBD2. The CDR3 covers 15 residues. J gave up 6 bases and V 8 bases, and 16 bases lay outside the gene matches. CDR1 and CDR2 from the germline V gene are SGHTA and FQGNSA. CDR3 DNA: TGTGCCAGCCTACCTATGGGGGGGACCCTCCGCGAGCAGTACTTC. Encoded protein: CASLPMGGTLREQYF.

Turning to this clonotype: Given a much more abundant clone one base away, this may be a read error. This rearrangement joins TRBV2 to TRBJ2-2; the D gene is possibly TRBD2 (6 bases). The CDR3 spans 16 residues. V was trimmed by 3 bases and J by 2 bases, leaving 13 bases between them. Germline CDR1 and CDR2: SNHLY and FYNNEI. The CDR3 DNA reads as TGTGCCAGCAGTGACGTGGGGGGAGCCAACACCGGGGAGCTGTTTTTT. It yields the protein CASSDVGGANTGELFF.

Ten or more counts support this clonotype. The DNA for the CDR3 is TGTGCCAGCAGTTTAGGCCTAGCGGGCGCAGAGACCCAGTACTTC. Amino acids: CASSLGLAGAETQYF. V gene TRBV28 combines with J gene TRBJ2-5, with 8 bases matching TRBD2. With 2 bases clipped from V and 4 bases from J, the junction kept 6 bases outside the gene matches. The germline V gene has CDR1 MDHEN and CDR2 SYDVKM. The CDR3 has 15 amino acids.

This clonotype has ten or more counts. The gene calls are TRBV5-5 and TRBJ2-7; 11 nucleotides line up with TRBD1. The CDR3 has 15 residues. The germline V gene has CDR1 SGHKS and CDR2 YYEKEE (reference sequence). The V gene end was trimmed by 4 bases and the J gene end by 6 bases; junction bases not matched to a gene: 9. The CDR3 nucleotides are TGTGCCAGCAGCCCCCCGGGGGGGACAGGGGGCGAGCAGTACTTC. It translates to CASSPPGGTGGEQYF.

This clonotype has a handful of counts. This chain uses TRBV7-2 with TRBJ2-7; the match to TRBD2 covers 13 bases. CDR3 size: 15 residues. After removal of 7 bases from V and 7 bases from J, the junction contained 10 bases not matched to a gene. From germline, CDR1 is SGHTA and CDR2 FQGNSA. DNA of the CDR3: TGTGCCAGCACACAAGCGGGACTAGCGGGGATGGAGCAGTACTTC. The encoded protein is CASTQAGLAGMEQYF. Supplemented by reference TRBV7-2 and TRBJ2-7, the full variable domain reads GAGVSQSPSNKVTEKGKDVELRCDPISGHTALYWYRQSLGQGLEFLIYFQGNSAPDKSGLPSDRFSAERTGGSVSTLTIQRTQQEDSAVYLCASTQAGLAGMEQYFGPGTRLTVT.

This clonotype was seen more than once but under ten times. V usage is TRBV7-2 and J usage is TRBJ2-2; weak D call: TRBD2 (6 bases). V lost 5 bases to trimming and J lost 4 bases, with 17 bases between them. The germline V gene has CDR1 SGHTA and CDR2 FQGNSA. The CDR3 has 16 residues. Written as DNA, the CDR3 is TGTGCCAGCAGCGTCCGGGACTCAATGGGCACCGGGGAGCTGTTTTTT. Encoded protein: CASSVRDSMGTGELFF.

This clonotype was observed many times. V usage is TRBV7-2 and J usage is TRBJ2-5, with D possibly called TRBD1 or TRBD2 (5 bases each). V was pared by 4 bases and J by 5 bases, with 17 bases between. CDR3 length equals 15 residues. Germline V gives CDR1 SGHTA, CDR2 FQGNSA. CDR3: CASSSPHEGLETQYF. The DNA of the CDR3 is TGTGCCAGCAGCTCCCCCCATGAGGGGCTGGAGACCCAGTACTTC.

This CDR3 reads CSARDGTSGAPYEQYF. CDR3 nucleotides: TGCAGTGCTAGAGATGGGACTAGCGGAGCTCCCTACGAGCAGTACTTC. The chain uses TRBV20-1 and TRBJ2-7; 11 positions match TRBD2. V gave up 0 bases and J gave up 2 bases; unmatched junction bases: 6. This CDR3 has 16 residues. CDR1 is DFQATT, CDR2 SNEGSKA, per germline (reference sequence).

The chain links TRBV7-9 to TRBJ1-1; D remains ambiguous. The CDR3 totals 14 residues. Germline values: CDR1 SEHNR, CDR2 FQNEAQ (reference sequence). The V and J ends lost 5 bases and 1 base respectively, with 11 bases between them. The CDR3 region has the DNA TGTGCCAGCAGCCAGAAGCGGGAGAACACTGAAGCTTTCTTT. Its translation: CASSQKRENTEAFF.

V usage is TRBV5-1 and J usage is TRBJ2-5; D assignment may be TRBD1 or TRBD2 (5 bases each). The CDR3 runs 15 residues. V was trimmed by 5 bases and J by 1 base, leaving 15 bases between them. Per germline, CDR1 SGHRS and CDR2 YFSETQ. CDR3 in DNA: TGCGCCAGCAGAGAGGGGACGGCCCCCCAAGAGACCCAGTACTTC. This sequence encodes CASREGTAPQETQYF.

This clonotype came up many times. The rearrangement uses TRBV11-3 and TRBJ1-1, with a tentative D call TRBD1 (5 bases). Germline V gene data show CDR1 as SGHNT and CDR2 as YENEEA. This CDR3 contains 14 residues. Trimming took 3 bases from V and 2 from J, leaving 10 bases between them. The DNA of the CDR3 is TGTGCCAGCAGCTTCAGGGAGGGAAACACTGAAGCTTTCTTT. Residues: CASSFREGNTEAFF.